The T cell receptor beta chain described here comes from a study of cytomegalovirus exposure and HLA in healthy donors. General study results and limits: Among TCR beta chains of equal frequency, HLA-associated ones were more clonally expanded in a later analysis. Only CMV serostatus was available as immune exposure information. Among the CMV-associated chains, three were confirmed in vitro as specific for CMV antigens. There were over 150 TCR beta chains listed as cytomegalovirus-associated.

The CDR3 runs 19 residues. The V and J ends lost 2 bases and 4 bases respectively, with 26 bases between them. The germline gives CDR1 SGHAT, CDR2 FQNNGV. Researchers ran the PCR with 60 Vbeta and 13 Jbeta primers. The data were produced by immunoSEQ multiplex PCR, yet TCRdb's version contains in-frame clones alone and is incomplete. The table for this sample gives about 130,000 clones. About this clone itself: Its antigen is not known.

This receptor was obtained from a man in his late teens or twenties in good health and CMV-seronegative. Sequences were obtained from PBMCs. The chain carries TRBV11-2 and TRBJ1-2, with TRBD1 as a possible D gene (6 bases). This CDR3 reads CASSLLIGQLNAFGYGYTF. The CDR3 DNA reads as TGTGCCAGCAGCTTATTAATAGGACAGCTGAACGCCTTTGGCTATGGCTACACCTTC.